The 2 T cell receptor beta chains below all came from one sample that was sequenced in a study of shared clonotypes between healthy human individuals. Assay: immunoSEQ multiplex PCR; the TCRdb copy retains only in-frame clones and omits some. Of roughly 2.6 million clones in the sample, 85% to 95% were seen once. The sample was naive CD4+ T cells sorted from blood. The subset is: CD45RA+ positively selected. The receptor set was obtained from a man aged 18 to 29 in good health.

This chain joins TRBV30 and TRBJ2-7; tentative D call: TRBD1 (5 bases). This CDR3 contains 14 residues. V was cut by 0 bases and J by 2 bases, with 11 bases left in between. Germline CDR1 is GTSNPN and CDR2 is SVGIG (reference sequence). The CDR3, as DNA: TGTGCCTGGAGTGTACAGGAGAGAGCCTACGAGCAGTACTTC. This codes for CAWSVQERAYEQYF.

The chain recombines TRBV5-4 with TRBJ2-5; D ambiguous. Looked up from germline, CDR1 is SGHNT and CDR2 is YYREEE (reference sequence). This CDR3 is 14 amino acids long. With 0 bases removed from V and 5 bases from J, the gap between germline ends came to 11 bases. The CDR3 nucleotides are TGTGCCAGCAGCTTGGCCCTCCCGTCGGAGACCCAGTACTTC. It is translated as CASSLALPSETQYF.